The 32 T cell receptor beta chains below were found in one sample sequenced in a study of blood T cell repertoires in COVID-19. TCRdb's table, derived via immunoSEQ multiplex PCR, lists solely in-frame clones and lacks some. Found here are roughly 300,000 clones, approximately 85% of them singletons; the top ten hold about 1.7%. The sample taken for sequencing was peripheral blood. These receptors were taken from a woman between 45 and 65 years old with acute or convalescent COVID-19.

There are a few counts of this clone. The chain is built from TRBV7-2 and TRBJ2-3, with TRBD2 as a possible D gene (6 bases). CDR1 and CDR2 (germline): SGHTA, FQGNSA. This CDR3 contains 15 residues. Trimming left V 1 base short and J 1 base short, with 9 bases between. The CDR3 DNA sequence: TGTGCCAGCAGCTTAGATCCTAGCGGCACAGATACGCAGTATTTT. It is translated as CASSLDPSGTDTQYF.

This clone was detected once. V usage is TRBV27 and J usage is TRBJ2-1; possibly TRBD2 for D (7 bases). The CDR3 has 16 residues. The germline V and J ends were trimmed by 3 bases and 0 bases, with 12 bases remaining between them. The germline gives CDR1 MNHEY, CDR2 SMNVEV (reference sequence). CDR3 DNA sequence: TGTGCCAGCAGTTTGGAGGGGGGGAGCTCCTACAATGAGCAGTTCTTC. This gives the protein CASSLEGGSSYNEQFF.

V gene TRBV3-1 (or the pseudogene TRBV3-2) combines with J gene TRBJ2-7, with a weak D call TRBD1 (6 bases). Deletions cut 6 bases from V and 3 bases from J, with 18 bases between. Germline V lookup: CDR1 LGHDT, CDR2 YNNKEL (reference sequence). CDR3 length equals 15 residues. The CDR3 is CASRRTARGGYEQYF. CDR3 in DNA: TGTGCCAGCAGAAGGACTGCTAGAGGGGGCTACGAGCAGTACTTC.

This clone was recorded only once. The chain links TRBV2 to TRBJ1-1, with TRBD1 identical over 9 bases. Trimming removed 7 bases from V and 2 bases from J; junction bases left unmatched: 5. Per germline, CDR1 SNHLY and CDR2 FYNNEI. The CDR3 consists of 14 residues. CDR3 bases: TGTGCCAGCATTTGGGACAGGGTAAACACTGAAGCTTTCTTT. Amino acids: CASIWDRVNTEAFF.

CDR3 sequence reads: CASSLRYNSPLHF. Here the CDR3 DNA reads TGTGCCAGCAGTTTACGGTATAATTCACCCCTCCACTTT. The J gene is TRBJ1-6, the V gene TRBV27; D uncertain. This CDR3 region has 13 residues. Germline CDR1 is MNHEY and CDR2 is SMNVEV (reference sequence). V lost 2 bases to trimming and J lost 4 bases, with 3 bases between them.

The gene calls are TRBV24-1 and TRBJ2-1; 11 bases agree with TRBD2. With 9 bases clipped from V and 10 bases from J, the junction kept 16 bases outside the gene matches. Germline V lookup: CDR1 KGHDR, CDR2 SFDVKD. This CDR3 spans 16 amino acids. The CDR3 loop reads CATQNIGTSGPKEQFF. The CDR3 DNA follows: TGTGCCACCCAAAACATCGGGACTAGCGGTCCCAAGGAGCAGTTCTTC.

The chain joins TRBV28 to TRBJ2-5, with 7 bases that match TRBD2. Germline CDR1 MDHEN, CDR2 SYDVKM. This CDR3 region has 15 residues. V was clipped by 4 bases and J by 3 bases; unmatched bases: 8. CDR3 sequence reads: CASSSRGDGKETQYF. DNA for the CDR3: TGTGCCAGCAGTTCCCGGGGGGACGGCAAAGAGACCCAGTACTTC.

The chain links TRBV5-1 to TRBJ1-2; the D gene is possibly TRBD1 (6 bases). Germline CDR1 SGHRS, CDR2 YFSETQ. V was clipped by 5 bases and J by 4 bases, with 21 bases between them. The CDR3 totals 16 residues. DNA of the CDR3: TGCGCCAGCAGTCCCCCGAGGACAGAGAAAGGCTATGGCTACACCTTC. This codes for CASSPPRTEKGYGYTF. Supplemented by reference TRBV5-1 and TRBJ1-2, the full variable domain reads KAGVTQTPRYLIKTRGQQVTLSCSPISGHRSVSWYQQTPGQGLQFLFEYFSETQRNKGNFPGRFSGRQFSNSRSEMNVSTLELGDSALYLCASSPPRTEKGYGYTFGSGTRLTVV.

The chain carries TRBV19 and TRBJ2-7, with 10 bases identical to TRBD1. Germline V gene lookup returns CDR1 LNHDA and CDR2 SQIVND (reference sequence). This CDR3 is 14 amino acids long. V lost 3 bases to trimming and J lost 5 bases; unmatched junction nucleotides: 4. The CDR3 bases are TGTGCCAGTAGTATCCGGGACAGGGGCAACGAGCAGTACTTC. Translated: CASSIRDRGNEQYF.

The J gene is TRBJ2-7, the V gene TRBV24-1; TRBD1 matches at 9 bases. CDR3 size: 16 residues. Germline V CDR1 and CDR2: KGHDR, SFDVKD. J lost 2 bases, V lost 0 bases, and 4 bases had no gene match. The CDR3 protein is CATSDLRRDRAYEQYF. The CDR3 coding sequence is TGTGCCACCAGTGATTTGCGGCGGGACAGGGCCTACGAGCAGTACTTC.

The rearrangement links TRBV29-1 to TRBJ1-2; 9 positions agree with TRBD1. The CDR3 spans 14 residues. The germline gives CDR1 SQVTM, CDR2 ANQGSEA. V lost 7 bases and J lost 4; bases outside the gene matches: 10. CDR3: CSAAPVGQGYGYTF. The CDR3 DNA follows: TGCAGCGCTGCCCCCGTGGGACAGGGCTATGGCTACACCTTC.

J is TRBJ1-4 and V is TRBV5-6; 7 nucleotides align to TRBD1. This CDR3 contains 13 residues. After removal of 3 bases from V and 6 bases from J, the junction contained 2 bases not matched to a gene. Germline CDR1 is SGHDT and CDR2 is YYEEEE. DNA of the CDR3: TGTGCCAGCAGCTATACAGGGGATGAAAAACTGTTTTTT. Translated: CASSYTGDEKLFF. The entire variable domain, with the rest obtained from reference TRBV5-6 and TRBJ1-4, is as follows: DAGVTQSPTHLIKTRGQQVTLRCSPKSGHDTVSWYQQALGQGPQFIFQYYEEEERQRGNFPDRFSGHQFPNYSSELNVNALLLGDSALYLCASSYTGDEKLFFGSGTQLSVL.

J is TRBJ1-5 and V is TRBV27; unclear D gene. Trimming removed 0 bases at V and 1 base at J, with 4 bases between. Germline CDR1 reads MNHEY; CDR2 reads SMNVEV (reference sequence). The CDR3 spans 14 residues. CDR3 sequence (DNA): TGTGCCAGCAGTTTATCTCGGAGCAATCAGCCCCAGCATTTT. As protein: CASSLSRSNQPQHF.

This chain connects TRBV2 to TRBJ1-4, with D perhaps matching TRBD1 (6 bases). CDR1 and CDR2 (germline): SNHLY, FYNNEI. V lost 4 bases to trimming and J lost 8 bases, with 14 bases between them. The CDR3 contains 14 residues. The CDR3 DNA reads TGTGCCAGCAGTGGGACAGCAATTGGCGAAAAACTGTTTTTT. Translating it yields CASSGTAIGEKLFF.

As to this clone: The sample carries other DNA sequences with the same CDR3. This rearrangement joins TRBV12-3 or TRBV12-4 to TRBJ2-7; D is uncertain. V lost 2 bases and J 3 bases, leaving 5 bases between the germline ends. The CDR3 is 12 amino acids. CDR3 nucleotides: TGTGCCAGCAGTTTATCGGGCTACGAGCAGTACTTC. Encoded protein: CASSLSGYEQYF.

V usage is TRBV9 and J usage is TRBJ2-1; TRBD2 is a possible D gene (5 bases). This CDR3 spans 13 amino acids. Trimming took 3 bases from V and 9 from J, leaving 13 bases between them. CDR1 and CDR2 from the germline V gene are SGDLS and YYNGEE. The CDR3 DNA is TGTGCCAGCAGCGCGACGGGATTGGGTGAGCAGTTCTTC. Its translation: CASSATGLGEQFF. Full variable domain (outside the CDR3, taken from reference TRBV9 and TRBJ2-1): DSGVTQTPKHLITATGQRVTLRCSPRSGDLSVYWYQQSLDQGLQFLIQYYNGEERAKGNILERFSAQQFPDLHSELNLSSLELGDSALYFCASSATGLGEQFFGPGTRLTVL.

The gene calls are TRBV7-2 and TRBJ2-3; TRBD1 might be the D (5 bases). The CDR3 loop spans 15 amino acids. In germline, CDR1 is SGHTA, CDR2 FQGNSA. Trimming took 1 base from V and 5 from J, leaving 13 bases between them. The CDR3 DNA follows: TGTGCCAGCAGCTTAGAAGTGGGGCTGGGAGATACGCAGTATTTT. Translating it yields CASSLEVGLGDTQYF.

The J gene is TRBJ2-2, the V gene TRBV10-3; D is perhaps TRBD1 (6 bases). Trimming pared 10 bases from V and 2 bases from J, leaving 14 bases between. The CDR3 has 14 amino acids. Germline CDR1 is ENHRY and CDR2 is SYGVKD. The CDR3 DNA is TGTGCCAGTTCCCGGGACACCAACACCGGGGAGCTGTTTTTT. Translating it yields CASSRDTNTGELFF.

V gene TRBV2 combines with J gene TRBJ2-7; 7 bases fit TRBD1. The germline V gene encodes CDR1 SNHLY and CDR2 FYNNEI. The CDR3 loop spans 13 amino acids. J was trimmed by 6 bases and V by 7 bases; bases with no gene match: 9. The CDR3: CASKWEWDSEQYF. In DNA form, the CDR3 reads TGTGCCAGCAAGTGGGAATGGGACAGCGAGCAGTACTTC.

This chain joins TRBV6-2 or TRBV6-3 and TRBJ2-7; D unresolved. Germline CDR1 reads MNHEY; CDR2 reads SVGEGT. The CDR3 is 14 amino acids. V was clipped by 6 bases and J by 1 base, with 13 bases between them. The CDR3 loop reads CASSPRAPSYEQYF. The CDR3 region has the DNA TGTGCCAGCAGCCCTAGAGCCCCTTCCTACGAGCAGTACTTC.

For the CDR3, the DNA is TGTGCCAGCAGCTTGGATGGCGGGAGGGGGGAGACCCAGTACTTC. Translated, it gives CASSLDGGRGETQYF. The chain combines TRBV5-4 with TRBJ2-5; 9 bases map to TRBD2. Germline-derived CDR1 and CDR2 are SGHNT and YYREEE (reference sequence). The V gene end was trimmed by 0 bases and the J gene end by 5 bases; junction bases not matched to a gene: 5. The CDR3 spans 15 residues. Full variable domain (outside the CDR3, taken from reference TRBV5-4 and TRBJ2-5): ETGVTQSPTHLIKTRGQQVTLRCSSQSGHNTVSWYQQALGQGPQFIFQYYREEENGRGNFPPRFSGLQFPNYSSELNVNALELDDSALYLCASSLDGGRGETQYFGPGTRLLVL.

V is TRBV27 and J is TRBJ1-5; unclear D gene. The CDR3 loop spans 14 amino acids. The ends were cut back, 0 bases at V and 7 bases at J, with 10 bases in the middle. Germline values: CDR1 MNHEY, CDR2 SMNVEV (reference sequence). The CDR3 protein is CASSLSWGGQPQHF. CDR3 DNA sequence: TGTGCCAGCAGTTTATCATGGGGAGGGCAGCCCCAGCATTTT.

The chain couples TRBV20-1 to TRBJ2-5; 11 nucleotides line up with TRBD2. The CDR3 is made up of 15 amino acids. Germline values: CDR1 DFQATT, CDR2 SNEGSKA (reference sequence). After removal of 3 bases from V and 4 bases from J, the junction contained 7 bases not matched to a gene. The CDR3 sequence is CSASLAGGPLETQYF. CDR3 in DNA: TGCAGTGCTAGTTTAGCGGGAGGGCCGCTAGAGACCCAGTACTTC.

The genes are TRBV2 and TRBJ1-5; possibly TRBD1 for D (5 bases). CDR1 is SNHLY and CDR2 is FYNNEI in the germline V gene. Trimming took 8 bases from V and 6 from J, leaving 14 bases between them. The CDR3 is 13 amino acids. Here the CDR3 reads CASCTDIPQPQHF. CDR3 sequence (DNA): TGTGCCAGCTGTACGGACATCCCTCAGCCCCAGCATTTT.

This rearrangement joins TRBV6-2 or TRBV6-3 to TRBJ2-5; D possibly corresponds to TRBD2 (5 bases). Germline CDR1 and CDR2: MNHEY and SVGEGT. Trimming cost V 0 bases and J 7 bases, with 12 bases left between them. This CDR3 is 14 amino acids long. CDR3: CASSYSGVGRTQYF. The CDR3 DNA follows: TGTGCCAGCAGTTACTCCGGGGTCGGTCGGACCCAGTACTTC.

The gene calls are TRBV28 and TRBJ1-2; tentatively, D is TRBD1 (6 bases). The germline V gene encodes CDR1 MDHEN and CDR2 SYDVKM. This CDR3 comprises 13 residues. V was cut by 6 bases and J by 8 bases, with 16 bases left in between. In nucleotides, the CDR3 is TGTGCCAGCAGCACACGACAGGTTTGGGGCTACACCTTC. Amino acid sequence: CASSTRQVWGYTF.

V is TRBV6-5 and J is TRBJ2-4; D ambiguous. Trimming shortened V by 8 bases and J by 0 bases, and 11 bases separated the two germline ends. CDR3 length: 14 amino acids. Germline values: CDR1 MNHEY, CDR2 SVGAGI. The CDR3 is CASWSRVAKNIQYF. For the CDR3, the DNA is TGTGCCAGCTGGAGTAGAGTAGCCAAAAACATTCAGTACTTC.

The rearrangement links TRBV3-1 (or the pseudogene TRBV3-2) to TRBJ1-5, with 7 bases lining up with TRBD1. This CDR3 is built from 13 residues. Trimming cost V 5 bases and J 6 bases; bases outside gene matches: 4. Germline V CDR1 and CDR2: LGHDT, YNNKEL (reference sequence). The CDR3 DNA reads as TGTGCCAGCAGCTCCGGACAGGCTCAGCCCCAGCATTTT. Translating gives CASSSGQAQPQHF.

This chain joins TRBV29-1 and TRBJ2-7, with D possibly being TRBD1 (5 bases). Germline V lookup: CDR1 SQVTM, CDR2 ANQGSEA. The CDR3 is made up of 12 amino acids. With 6 bases removed from V and 5 bases from J, the gap between germline ends came to 14 bases. CDR3 coding DNA: TGCAGCGTGACGCCAGGGATAAACGAGCAGTACTTC. The encoded protein is CSVTPGINEQYF.

This chain uses TRBV27 with TRBJ2-3; 8 bases are shared with TRBD1. CDR3 length: 12 amino acids. V lost 10 bases and J lost 7; bases outside the gene matches: 7. CDR1 and CDR2 (germline): MNHEY, SMNVEV (reference sequence). CDR3 sequence reads: CATGQGTNTQYF. The CDR3 DNA is TGTGCCACTGGACAGGGAACTAATACGCAGTATTTT.

V and J are TRBV6-6 and TRBJ1-3; D is undetermined. This CDR3 region has 14 residues. Germline V gene data show CDR1 as MNHNY and CDR2 as SVGAGI (reference sequence). The ends were cut back, 3 bases at V and 2 bases at J, with 8 bases in the middle. The CDR3 reads CASSYRGTGNTIYF. Written as DNA, the CDR3 is TGTGCCAGCAGTTATCGGGGAACTGGAAACACCATATATTTT.

The rearrangement links TRBV18 to TRBJ1-1, with a tentative D call TRBD1 (5 bases). Germline V lookup: CDR1 KGHSH, CDR2 LQKENI. The CDR3 is 17 residues long. The germline V and J ends were trimmed by 2 bases and 1 base, with 17 bases remaining between them. The chain's CDR3 is CASSPGTGGVGNTEAFF. CDR3 DNA: TGTGCCAGCTCACCAGGGACCGGGGGAGTCGGGAACACTGAAGCTTTCTTT.